These 27 T cell receptor beta chains share one sample of origin, sequenced in a study of CD8+CD57+ T cells in acquired aplastic anemia. Those patients picked for sequencing had displayed CD8+CD57+ cell expansion on flow cytometry. TCR beta VDJ and CDR3 were profiled, and genomic DNA was the template. TCRdb itself ran the reads through MiXCR, one entry per CDR3 protein. The table lists under 200,000 distinct CDR3 sequences, over 55% of them singletons. The sample was sorted CD4+, CD8+, or CD8+CD57+ T cells (not recorded which) from PBMCs. These receptors all stem from a human donor with aplastic anemia.

This clonotype has just one count. This rearrangement joins TRBV6-1 to TRBJ1-3; D is perhaps TRBD1 (6 bases). This CDR3 contains 14 residues. V lost 10 bases and J 3 bases, leaving 16 bases between the germline ends. Per germline, CDR1 MNHNS and CDR2 SASEGT. This chain's CDR3 is CATTTQDSGNTIYF. The CDR3, as DNA: TGTGCCACAACCACTCAGGACAGTGGAAACACCATATATTTT.

This clonotype was seen only a few times. The chain carries TRBV2 and TRBJ2-7; 9 nucleotides align to TRBD1. The CDR3 consists of 15 residues. V shed 5 bases, J shed 5 bases, and the junction held 10 bases outside the gene matches. CDR1 is SNHLY and CDR2 is FYNNEI in the germline V gene. This chain's CDR3 is CASSRSGDRAHEQYF. The CDR3 coding sequence is TGTGCCAGCAGTCGTAGTGGGGACAGGGCGCACGAGCAGTACTTC.

This clonotype was seen just once. This rearrangement joins TRBV5-1 to TRBJ2-7; weak D call: TRBD1 (5 bases). The V end was cut by 0 bases, the J end by 5 bases, with 9 bases between. The CDR3 is 13 residues long. Germline V CDR1 and CDR2: SGHRS, YFSETQ. CDR3 loop: CASSLVRQNEQYF. The CDR3 DNA is TGCGCCAGCAGCTTGGTGCGACAGAACGAGCAGTACTTC.

V and J are TRBV7-9 and TRBJ2-3, with a weak D call TRBD1 (6 bases). V lost 3 bases, J lost 3 bases, and 10 bases lay in between. The CDR3 spans 14 residues. Germline V CDR1 and CDR2: SEHNR, FQNEAQ (reference sequence). The CDR3: CASSLQGPTDTQYF. In DNA, the CDR3 is TGTGCCAGCAGCTTGCAGGGGCCTACAGATACGCAGTATTTT.

The chain uses TRBV7-9 and TRBJ2-7; 9 bases are a match to TRBD1. V was pared by 2 bases and J by 2 bases, with 16 bases of the junction left unmatched. Germline CDR1 reads SEHNR; CDR2 reads FQNEAQ (reference sequence). The CDR3 spans 19 residues. This CDR3 reads CASSLLTGTGRIGAYEQYF. The CDR3 DNA sequence: TGTGCCAGCAGCTTACTCACCGGGACAGGGAGAATTGGAGCCTACGAGCAGTACTTC.

The chain is built from TRBV12-3 or TRBV12-4 and TRBJ2-7; the D gene is possibly TRBD2 (5 bases). V was trimmed by 6 bases and J by 0 bases, leaving 15 bases between them. The CDR3 covers 15 residues. The CDR3 coding sequence is TGTGCCAGCAGCGAAACACGGACTGCCTCCTACGAGCAGTACTTC. It is translated as CASSETRTASYEQYF.

The J gene is TRBJ1-4, the V gene TRBV25-1; 9 bases match TRBD2. The end of the DNA is better explained by TRBJ2-2, so the J call may be wrong. This CDR3 region has 16 residues. From germline, CDR1 is MGHDK and CDR2 SYGVNS. In DNA, the CDR3 is TGTGCCAGCAGCCCGGGCGGGGGGGCCGCGGTCGGGGAGCTGTTTTTT. Amino acids: CASSPGGGAAVGELFF.

In nucleotides, the CDR3 is TGTGCCAGCAGCTTGTTTGCGGGGGGGGCCAACGTCCTGACTTTC. Translated, it gives CASSLFAGGANVLTF. The V call is TRBV7-2, the J call TRBJ2-6, with D possibly being TRBD2 (6 bases). V gave up 3 bases and J gave up 4 bases, with 10 bases separating them. The CDR3 has 15 amino acids. Germline-derived CDR1 and CDR2 are SGHTA and FQGNSA. The full variable domain, rest sourced from reference TRBV7-2 and TRBJ2-6, is GAGVSQSPSNKVTEKGKDVELRCDPISGHTALYWYRQSLGQGLEFLIYFQGNSAPDKSGLPSDRFSAERTGGSVSTLTIQRTQQEDSAVYLCASSLFAGGANVLTFGAGSRLTVL.

This chain joins TRBV29-1 and TRBJ1-1; D is perhaps TRBD1 (5 bases). CDR3 length: 12 amino acids. Per germline, CDR1 SQVTM and CDR2 ANQGSEA. Trimming stripped 2 bases from V and 4 bases from J, with 8 bases between. The CDR3 spells CSVELGGTEAFF. Here the CDR3 DNA reads TGCAGCGTTGAACTGGGGGGCACTGAAGCTTTCTTT.

The chain is built from TRBV2 and TRBJ1-6, with D unclear. The CDR3 contains 15 residues. Deletions cut 8 bases from V and 0 bases from J, with 11 bases between. CDR1 SNHLY and CDR2 FYNNEI come from the germline V gene. The DNA of the CDR3 is TGTGCCAGCTTAGAACGGAGCTCCTATAATTCACCCCTCCACTTT. Its translation: CASLERSSYNSPLHF.

The CDR3 DNA is TGTGCCAGCAGCTTAGGCCCCCGCAATTTAAACGGGGAGCTGTTTTTT. Residues: CASSLGPRNLNGELFF. This rearrangement joins TRBV7-3 to TRBJ2-2; D not resolved. This CDR3 spans 16 amino acids. V lost 2 bases and J 7 bases, leaving 17 bases between the germline ends. CDR1 is SGHTA, CDR2 FQGTGA, per germline.

There are a few counts of this clonotype. The chain uses TRBV7-3 and TRBJ1-1; perhaps TRBD1 as D (5 bases). Looked up from germline, CDR1 is SGHTA and CDR2 is FQGTGA. The V gene lost 3 bases and the J gene lost 3 bases, with 11 bases spanning the gap. CDR3 length: 14 residues. The CDR3 is CASSLGVRDTEAFF. CDR3 bases: TGTGCCAGCAGCTTGGGGGTCCGGGACACTGAAGCTTTCTTT.

In this sample, this clonotype is medium-sized. The chain joins TRBV7-2 to TRBJ1-5; 7 nucleotides line up with TRBD1. The V and J ends lost 4 bases and 3 bases, in that order; junction bases with no gene match: 9. The length of the CDR3 is 16 residues. The germline V gene encodes CDR1 SGHTA and CDR2 FQGNSA. The DNA of the CDR3 is TGTGCCAGCAGCTCCGAAGTGGGACAGATCAATCAGCCCCAGCATTTT. It yields the protein CASSSEVGQINQPQHF. Full variable domain (missing parts from reference TRBV7-2 and TRBJ1-5): GAGVSQSPSNKVTEKGKDVELRCDPISGHTALYWYRQSLGQGLEFLIYFQGNSAPDKSGLPSDRFSAERTGGSVSTLTIQRTQQEDSAVYLCASSSEVGQINQPQHFGDGTRLSIL.

This chain links TRBV25-1 with TRBJ2-7, with 12 bases matching TRBD2. The V gene's germline CDR1 is MGHDK and CDR2 SYGVNS. V gave up 2 bases and J gave up 6 bases; unmatched junction bases: 5. CDR3 size: 15 residues. CDR3 sequence: CASSEPRLAGVEQYF. CDR3 coding DNA: TGTGCCAGCAGTGAACCCCGACTAGCGGGAGTCGAGCAGTACTTC.

The genes are TRBV10-3 and TRBJ1-1; tentative D call: TRBD1 (5 bases). Germline V gene sequence: CDR1 ENHRY, CDR2 SYGVKD. The length of the CDR3 is 16 residues. V lost 9 bases, J lost 5 bases, and 25 bases lay in between. Here the CDR3 DNA reads TGTGCCATGGGGGTATCGGACACCAGGGAGGGGACTGAAGCTTTCTTT. Its protein is CAMGVSDTREGTEAFF.

The chain uses TRBV29-1 and TRBJ2-7; D unclear. Germline V gene sequence: CDR1 SQVTM, CDR2 ANQGSEA. There are 14 residues in the CDR3. Trimming cost V 0 bases and J 1 base, with 10 bases left between them. The CDR3 bases are TGCAGCGTTGAAGACAGGAACTCTTCCTACGAGCAGTACTTC. Amino acid sequence: CSVEDRNSSYEQYF.

Many counts were recorded for this clonotype. The chain carries TRBV6-1 and TRBJ2-6; D is undetermined. The CDR3 loop spans 14 amino acids. Germline assignment: CDR1 MNHNS and CDR2 SASEGT. V was pared by 6 bases and J by 0 bases, with 6 bases between. In DNA, the CDR3 is TGTGCCAGCAGCCAGGTCTCTGGGGCCAACGTCCTGACTTTC. Translating gives CASSQVSGANVLTF.

V and J are TRBV7-3 and TRBJ1-5, with D tentatively TRBD1 (5 bases). The germline V gene has CDR1 SGHTA and CDR2 FQGTGA. V dropped 5 bases and J dropped 4 bases, with 15 bases sitting between them. The CDR3 extends over 15 amino acids. CDR3 bases: TGTGCCAGCAGCCAAGATGGGGCAGGAAATCAGCCCCAGCATTTT. Amino acid sequence: CASSQDGAGNQPQHF.

The chain combines TRBV2 with TRBJ1-2; 9 nucleotides align to TRBD1. The CDR3 runs 14 residues. Per germline, CDR1 SNHLY and CDR2 FYNNEI. The V segment lost 7 bases and the J segment 7 bases; nucleotides outside the gene matches: 10. CDR3 DNA: TGTGCCAGCATCGGACAGGGGAGTTCGGGTGGCTACACCTTC. It codes for CASIGQGSSGGYTF.

V gene TRBV7-2 combines with J gene TRBJ1-1, with unresolved D. The CDR3 extends over 12 amino acids. CDR1 and CDR2 from the germline V gene are SGHTA and FQGNSA. The V and J ends lost 0 bases and 11 bases respectively, with 10 bases between them. CDR3 nucleotide sequence: TGTGCCAGCAGCTTAGCCCTGGAGAGGGCTTTCTTT. Translated: CASSLALERAFF.

This clonotype appeared a few times. The CDR3 is CSAPGQRGAQHF. CDR3 coding DNA: TGCAGTGCACCGGGACAGCGGGGGGCCCAGCATTTT. This chain uses TRBV20-1 with TRBJ1-5, with TRBD1 matching 7 bases. This CDR3 region has 12 residues. With 6 bases clipped from V and 11 bases from J, the junction kept 10 bases outside the gene matches. In germline, CDR1 is DFQATT, CDR2 SNEGSKA (reference sequence).

This clonotype is a singleton in its sample. The V call is TRBV5-1, the J call TRBJ1-1; D gene uncertain. The CDR3 length is 12 residues. Germline CDR1 SGHRS, CDR2 YFSETQ. V dropped 0 bases and J dropped 10 bases, with 10 bases sitting between them. The CDR3 is CASSLVGVGAFF. Written as DNA, the CDR3 is TGCGCCAGCAGCTTGGTTGGGGTAGGAGCTTTCTTT.

The gene calls are TRBV7-9 and TRBJ2-5; TRBD2 aligns across 7 bases. The J segment lost 1 base and the V segment lost 3 bases, leaving 8 bases of the junction unmatched. The CDR3 is 16 amino acids. The germline V gene has CDR1 SEHNR and CDR2 FQNEAQ (reference sequence). CDR3 sequence reads: CASSFIQGGSQETQYF. CDR3 DNA sequence: TGTGCCAGCAGCTTCATTCAGGGAGGGTCCCAAGAGACCCAGTACTTC.

This clonotype was seen a handful of times. CDR3 coding DNA: TGTGCCAGCAGCTTGGACAGGGGAGAATACGAGACCCAGTACTTC. Translation gives CASSLDRGEYETQYF. The chain employs TRBV5-8 and TRBJ2-5; 7 nucleotides align to TRBD1. With V trimmed by 0 bases and J by 5 bases, 7 bases remained unmatched. Germline V CDR1 and CDR2: SGHTS, YDEGEE. This CDR3 contains 15 residues.

The chain employs TRBV10-1 and TRBJ1-2; the D is unclear. This CDR3 spans 15 amino acids. Deletions cut 3 bases from V and 8 bases from J, with 19 bases between. From germline, CDR1 is WNHNN and CDR2 SYGVQD (reference sequence). The CDR3 bases are TGCGCCAGCAGTGACCCGGGCGAGATATGGTGGGGCTACACCTTC. Translated: CASSDPGEIWWGYTF.

The V and J genes are TRBV20-1 and TRBJ2-2, with TRBD1 matching 7 bases. V gave up 5 bases and J gave up 11 bases; unmatched junction bases: 14. There are 14 residues in the CDR3. The germline gives CDR1 DFQATT, CDR2 SNEGSKA (reference sequence). In DNA, the CDR3 is TGCAGTGCTCACAGGGGCCGAAGCTCCTACGAGCTGTTTTTT. Translation: CSAHRGRSSYELFF.

The V and J genes are TRBV29-1 and TRBJ1-2; maybe TRBD1 (5 bases). In germline, CDR1 is SQVTM, CDR2 ANQGSEA. V was cut by 2 bases and J by 7 bases, with 14 bases left in between. This CDR3 comprises 13 residues. Written as DNA, the CDR3 is TGCAGCGTTGAACGGGACCCAGGACGTGGCTACACCTTC. Encoded protein: CSVERDPGRGYTF.